These 26 T cell receptor beta chains were all obtained from the same sample, sequenced in a study of blood T cells in healthy people across ages. The authors ran a second PCR of about 6 to 11 cycles using a sample-barcoded 5' primer and a J-beta primer mix. TCRdb reprocessed the 5' RACE reads via MiXCR and lists one record per CDR3 protein. The repertoire holds about 1,600,000 distinct CDR3 sequences, with around 42% as singletons. The sequencing input was blood. The receptors stem from a woman under 30 in good health.

This clonotype was counted between two and nine times. The J gene is TRBJ2-3, the V gene TRBV5-1, with D uncertain. The CDR3 runs to 18 residues. CDR1 is SGHRS and CDR2 is YFSETQ in the germline V gene. The V and J ends lost 0 bases and 0 bases respectively, with 17 bases between them. The CDR3, as DNA: TGCGCCAGCAGCTTGGTGCTGACCCCCTCTTCTAGCACAGATACGCAGTATTTT. Its translation: CASSLVLTPSSSTDTQYF.

The chain combines TRBV15 with TRBJ1-3; the D is unclear. The CDR3 runs to 13 residues. Germline assignment: CDR1 LNHNV and CDR2 YYDKDF (reference sequence). V shed 5 bases and J shed 4 bases, with 9 bases lying between them. CDR3 in DNA: TGTGCCACCAGCCCGCGGTCGGGAAACACCATATATTTT. As protein: CATSPRSGNTIYF. Using reference TRBV15 and TRBJ1-3 for the parts outside the CDR3, the full variable domain is DAMVIQNPRYQVTQFGKPVTLSCSQTLNHNVMYWYQQKSSQAPKLLFHYYDKDFNNEADTPDNFQSRRPNTSFCFLDIRSPGLGDTAMYLCATSPRSGNTIYFGEGSWLTVV.

The J gene is TRBJ1-6, the V gene TRBV10-1; 7 bases fit TRBD1. Germline V gene data show CDR1 as WNHNN and CDR2 as SYGVQD (reference sequence). V dropped 4 bases and J dropped 7; count of bases not matched to a gene: 4. This CDR3 has 14 residues. In DNA, the CDR3 is TGCGCCAGCAGTGGGGGACAGCCGAATTCACCCCTCCACTTT. Protein sequence: CASSGGQPNSPLHF.

This chain uses TRBV7-6 with TRBJ2-5, with 7 bases identical to TRBD1. The CDR3 totals 14 residues. V dropped 5 bases and J dropped 5; count of bases not matched to a gene: 8. Germline V lookup: CDR1 SGHVS, CDR2 FNYEAQ. The CDR3 DNA follows: TGTGCCAGCAGCGGATGGGACAGACAGGAGACCCAGTACTTC. Its translation: CASSGWDRQETQYF.

There are a few counts of this clonotype. The chain employs TRBV3-1 and TRBJ2-3; D ambiguous. Germline V gene sequence: CDR1 LGHDT, CDR2 YNNKEL (reference sequence). The CDR3 extends over 15 amino acids. The V end lost 4 bases, the J end lost 2 bases, and 13 bases lay between the germline ends. The CDR3 coding sequence is TGTGCCAGCAGCCTAAACCGCGGTAACACAGATACGCAGTATTTT. Amino acid sequence: CASSLNRGNTDTQYF.

This clonotype was found many times. This chain links TRBV4-1 with TRBJ2-7, with 9 bases identical to TRBD1. CDR1 and CDR2 from the germline V gene are MGHRA and YSYEKL. The V segment lost 0 bases and the J segment 6 bases; nucleotides outside the gene matches: 12. The CDR3 covers 17 residues. The CDR3 DNA reads as TGCGCCAGCAGCCAAGAAATGGGAAGGGACAGGGCGTCCGAGCAGTACTTC. Translation: CASSQEMGRDRASEQYF.

This clonotype was observed many times. The V and J genes are TRBV10-3 and TRBJ2-3; D remains unclear. The CDR3 is made up of 14 amino acids. V was shortened by 0 bases and J by 9 bases, with 13 bases between the two germline ends. Germline assignment: CDR1 ENHRY and CDR2 SYGVKD. The CDR3 DNA reads as TGTGCCATCAGTGAGTCCAGGAGTCAGGACACGCAGTATTTT. Translation: CAISESRSQDTQYF.

This clonotype was recorded only once. V usage is TRBV7-3 and J usage is TRBJ2-1, with 7 nucleotides matching TRBD1. Per germline, CDR1 SGHTA and CDR2 FQGTGA. The CDR3 is made up of 15 amino acids. Trimming at V came to 5 bases and at J to 0 bases, leaving 4 bases not matched to a gene. The CDR3 coding sequence is TGTGCCAGCAGCAGATGGGACAGCTCCTACAATGAGCAGTTCTTC. It translates to CASSRWDSSYNEQFF.

The chain combines TRBV20-1 with TRBJ1-5; TRBD1 agrees at 8 bases. CDR3 length equals 13 residues. The germline V gene encodes CDR1 DFQATT and CDR2 SNEGSKA (reference sequence). Trimming removed 6 bases from V and 4 bases from J; junction bases left unmatched: 5. The CDR3 DNA reads as TGCAGTGCCCTCGACAGGGGTAATCAGCCCCAGCATTTT. Its protein is CSALDRGNQPQHF.

The chain is built from TRBV14 and TRBJ1-1; D unclear. This CDR3 is 14 amino acids long. V shed 7 bases and J shed 5 bases, with 17 bases lying between them. Germline CDR1 SGHDN, CDR2 FVKESK. CDR3 sequence reads: CASKASWTSTEAFF. The DNA of the CDR3 is TGTGCCAGCAAAGCCAGTTGGACGAGTACTGAAGCTTTCTTT.

The chain joins TRBV7-8 to TRBJ2-1; D may be TRBD2 (7 bases). With 5 bases removed from V and 6 bases from J, the gap between germline ends came to 17 bases. The CDR3 sequence is 15 residues long. In germline, CDR1 is SGHVS, CDR2 FQNEAQ. DNA for the CDR3: TGTGCCAGCAGCCGGATGGGGGGGGCTATCAATGAGCAGTTCTTC. Its translation is CASSRMGGAINEQFF. The variable domain in full, with the rest retrieved from reference TRBV7-8 and TRBJ2-1, is GAGVSQSPRYKVAKRGQDVALRCDPISGHVSLFWYQQALGQGPEFLTYFQNEAQLDKSGLPSDRFFAERPEGSVSTLKIQRTQQEDSAVYLCASSRMGGAINEQFFGPGTRLTVL.

This clonotype occurred a few times. This chain links TRBV5-1 with TRBJ2-1, with a possible D match to TRBD2 (5 bases). The germline V and J ends were trimmed by 6 bases and 9 bases, with 13 bases remaining between them. The germline gives CDR1 SGHRS, CDR2 YFSETQ. CDR3 length equals 12 residues. CDR3 amino acids: CASTRGGSEQFF. The CDR3 region has the DNA TGCGCCAGCACACGGGGTGGCAGTGAGCAGTTCTTC.

The rearrangement uses TRBV21-1 and TRBJ1-1. TRBV21-1 is a pseudogene. The CDR3 extends over 13 amino acids. The CDR3 sequence: CASRVPRNTEAFF. The CDR3 DNA sequence: TGTGCCAGCAGAGTGCCGAGGAACACTGAAGCTTTCTTT.

This clonotype was detected only a few times. The chain is built from TRBV6-5 and TRBJ1-2, with D unclear. Looked up from germline, CDR1 is MNHEY and CDR2 is SVGAGI. V gave up 6 bases and J gave up 6 bases, with 17 bases separating them. This CDR3 spans 14 amino acids. CDR3 sequence reads: CASSPVGPGDGYTF. CDR3 sequence (DNA): TGTGCCAGCAGCCCCGTTGGACCCGGGGATGGCTACACCTTC.

This clonotype was seen a few times. The CDR3 sequence: CASSAMIQGAHGYTF. The CDR3 DNA reads TGTGCCAGCAGCGCAATGATACAGGGGGCCCATGGCTACACCTTC. The chain carries TRBV9 and TRBJ1-2; TRBD1 agrees at 9 bases. Losses at the gene ends were 3 bases for V and 6 bases for J; bases not matched to a gene: 9. The CDR3 extends over 15 amino acids. Germline CDR1 reads SGDLS; CDR2 reads YYNGEE.

CDR3 loop: CASRPGGLGEQFF. The DNA for the CDR3 is TGTGCCAGCAGACCCGGAGGACTAGGTGAGCAGTTCTTC. The genes are TRBV27 and TRBJ2-1; TRBD2 matches 7 bases. In germline, CDR1 is MNHEY, CDR2 SMNVEV (reference sequence). This CDR3 has 13 residues. V shed 6 bases and J 9 bases; nucleotides not matched to a gene: 8.

The genes are TRBV4-1 and TRBJ2-3; D is unresolved. The CDR3 has 14 residues. The V end was cut by 8 bases, the J end by 4 bases, with 16 bases between. Germline assignment: CDR1 MGHRA and CDR2 YSYEKL. The CDR3 protein is CASEGSIGADTQYF. The CDR3 DNA reads as TGCGCCAGCGAAGGTAGCATTGGGGCAGATACGCAGTATTTT.

This clonotype was seen a handful of times. The chain recombines TRBV5-1 with TRBJ2-5; D unresolved. Germline loops: CDR1 SGHRS, CDR2 YFSETQ. This CDR3 is built from 11 residues. Trimming took off 0 bases at V and 13 bases at J, with 10 bases between the two ends. The CDR3 DNA is TGCGCCAGCAGCTTGGGACTTATTGTGTACTTC. Protein sequence: CASSLGLIVYF. The variable domain in full, with the rest retrieved from reference TRBV5-1 and TRBJ2-5, is KAGVTQTPRYLIKTRGQQVTLSCSPISGHRSVSWYQQTPGQGLQFLFEYFSETQRNKGNFPGRFSGRQFSNSRSEMNVSTLELGDSALYLCASSLGLIVYFGPGTRLLVL.

V usage is TRBV20-1 and J usage is TRBJ2-5; unclear D gene. Germline lookup yields CDR1 DFQATT and CDR2 SNEGSKA (reference sequence). V lost 5 bases and J 11 bases, leaving 15 bases between the germline ends. This CDR3 is 11 amino acids long. The CDR3 bases are TGCAGTGCTCCCTTGTCAGGTGGGCAGTACTTC. It yields the protein CSAPLSGGQYF.

This clonotype was seen a handful of times. The chain links TRBV15 to TRBJ1-4; no clear D gene. Germline V gene data show CDR1 as LNHNV and CDR2 as YYDKDF (reference sequence). V dropped 1 base and J dropped 3 bases, with 9 bases sitting between them. The CDR3 consists of 15 residues. CDR3 sequence: CATSRGLQSNEKLFF. CDR3 DNA: TGTGCCACCAGCAGAGGATTGCAGTCTAATGAAAAACTGTTTTTT.

This clonotype appeared a few times. The genes are TRBV12-3 or TRBV12-4 and TRBJ2-7; D not certain. This CDR3 comprises 13 residues. Trimming cost V 7 bases and J 0 bases, with 10 bases left between them. The CDR3 DNA sequence: TGTGCCAGCACCGGGCCGACCTCCTACGAGCAGTACTTC. Encoded protein: CASTGPTSYEQYF.

V and J are TRBV4-1 and TRBJ2-1; no clear D. The DNA end is a closer match to TRBJ2-7, so the J assignment may be wrong. The CDR3 consists of 17 residues. Per the germline V gene, CDR1 is MGHRA and CDR2 is YSYEKL. DNA of the CDR3: TGCGCCAGCAGCCAAGATAGTGCGAGGTTGTCCCCCAATGAGCAGTACTTC. It codes for CASSQDSARLSPNEQYF.

This clonotype was observed a single time. J is TRBJ1-1 and V is TRBV27; D gene unclear. Germline V lookup: CDR1 MNHEY, CDR2 SMNVEV (reference sequence). This CDR3 is built from 15 residues. Trimming stripped 0 bases from V and 5 bases from J, with 13 bases between. The CDR3 DNA reads TGTGCCAGCAGTTTATCTCCGGGAGGGTGGACTGAAGCTTTCTTT. Protein product: CASSLSPGGWTEAFF.

The chain couples TRBV7-9 to TRBJ2-7; 7 bases agree with TRBD2. CDR3 size: 13 residues. With 5 bases clipped from V and 3 bases from J, the junction kept 4 bases outside the gene matches. Germline CDR1 SEHNR, CDR2 FQNEAQ (reference sequence). Written as DNA, the CDR3 is TGTGCCAGCAGCGCGGCGGGAGTCTACGAGCAGTACTTC. Residues: CASSAAGVYEQYF.

The rearrangement uses TRBV28 and TRBJ2-7, with a weak D call TRBD2 (6 bases). The germline V gene encodes CDR1 MDHEN and CDR2 SYDVKM. The CDR3 has 13 amino acids. Trimming shortened V by 7 bases and J by 2 bases, and 12 bases separated the two germline ends. The CDR3 DNA sequence: TGTGCCAGCACAAGCGGGTTACCCTACGAGCAGTACTTC. Protein: CASTSGLPYEQYF.

This rearrangement joins TRBV2 to TRBJ2-7; 10 bases are a match to TRBD2. Matching the DNA end better, TRBJ2-5 makes the J call doubtful. The CDR3 extends over 15 amino acids. Germline V gene data show CDR1 as SNHLY and CDR2 as FYNNEI. The CDR3 here is CASSEQRGGSETQYF. CDR3 DNA: TGTGCCAGCAGTGAGCAGCGGGGGGGCTCAGAGACCCAGTACTTC.